A selection of T cell receptor beta chains follows, all from one sample in a study of cytomegalovirus exposure and HLA in healthy donors. Assay: immunoSEQ multiplex PCR; the TCRdb copy retains only in-frame clones and omits some. The repertoire holds over 150,000 clones, roughly 76% seen once, with roughly 2% in the top ten. The sample taken for sequencing was PBMCs. Receptor source: a human donor in good health. Both conserved end residues are part of each CDR3. The D gene is left open where the match is weak. Rows give clone size only sometimes, using once, few, many, or a class for an expanded clone.

cdr3_length	v_call	d_call	j_call	clone_size	cdr3_aa	cdr3_nt
15	TRBV10-1	TRBD2	TRBJ2-5	.	CASPSLSGVGKTQYF	TGCGCCAGTCCATCACTTAGCGGGGTCGGGAAGACCCAGTACTTC
16	TRBV5-4	.	TRBJ2-2	.	CASSLAVGGHTGELFF	TGTGCCAGCAGCTTGGCCGTCGGGGGGCACACCGGGGAGCTGTTTTTT
15	TRBV4-2	TRBD2	TRBJ2-3	.	CASSQAGGPTDTQYF	TGTGCCAGCAGCCAAGCGGGGGGGCCAACAGATACGCAGTATTTT
14	TRBV27	TRBD1	TRBJ2-7	few	CASSLSDRANEQYF	TGTGCCAGCAGTTTATCGGACAGGGCCAACGAGCAGTACTTC
15	TRBV2	TRBD2	TRBJ2-1	.	CASRVRLAGRGEQFF	TGTGCCAGCAGGGTTAGACTAGCGGGGAGGGGTGAGCAGTTCTTC
15	TRBV5-1	.	TRBJ1-4	.	CASSYRQFPNEKLFF	TGCGCCAGCAGCTATCGACAGTTCCCAAATGAAAAACTGTTTTTT
13	TRBV27	.	TRBJ2-7	.	CASSFSDSYEQYF	TGTGCCAGCAGTTTCTCCGACAGCTACGAGCAGTACTTC
15	TRBV2	.	TRBJ1-2	.	CASSATGLANYGYTF	TGTGCCAGCAGTGCAACGGGTCTGGCGAACTATGGCTACACCTTC
12	TRBV6-1	.	TRBJ2-7	.	CASSEGGQEQYF	TGTGCCAGCAGCGAGGGGGGACAGGAGCAGTACTTC
14	TRBV10-3	TRBD1	TRBJ2-6	.	CAIRTGTEYNVLTF	TGTGCCATCAGGACCGGGACAGAATACAACGTCCTGACTTTC
14	TRBV7-9	TRBD1	TRBJ1-1	once	CASIGQGGDTEAFF	TGTGCCAGCATTGGACAGGGAGGCGACACTGAAGCTTTCTTT
16	TRBV6-4	.	TRBJ1-2	.	CASSDLDRPPDYGYTF	TGTGCCAGCAGTGACCTTGACAGGCCCCCAGACTATGGCTACACCTTC
15	TRBV30	.	TRBJ1-1	.	CAWSVGGVSFTEAFF	TGTGCCTGGAGTGTTGGGGGGGTCTCGTTCACTGAAGCTTTCTTT
16	TRBV4-3	TRBD1	TRBJ1-2	.	CASRPTRQGANYGYTF	TGCGCCAGCAGGCCTACACGACAGGGGGCCAACTATGGCTACACCTTC
16	TRBV12-5	.	TRBJ1-4	.	CASGWSLDRGNEKLFF	TGTGCTAGTGGTTGGAGCTTGGACAGAGGAAATGAAAAACTGTTTTTT
13	TRBV5-8	TRBD2	TRBJ2-7	.	CASSLSGDYEQYF	TGTGCCAGCAGCTTAAGCGGGGACTACGAGCAGTACTTC
13	TRBV7-7	.	TRBJ2-2	.	CASSLGSGGELFF	TGTGCTAGCAGCTTAGGGTCCGGCGGGGAGCTGTTTTTT
11	TRBV5-6	.	TRBJ1-1	few	CASSLATEAFF	TGTGCCAGCAGCTTGGCTACTGAAGCTTTCTTT
15	TRBV28	TRBD1	TRBJ2-2	.	CASSSGQVGTGELFF	TGTGCCAGCAGCTCGGGACAGGTGGGCACCGGGGAGCTGTTTTTT
15	TRBV6-5	.	TRBJ1-2	few	CASRTGDAYNYGYTF	TGTGCCAGCAGAACGGGGGACGCATACAACTATGGCTACACCTTC
15	TRBV6-5	.	TRBJ1-3	.	CASSSDTSSGNTIYF	TGTGCCAGCAGTTCCGACACGAGCTCTGGAAACACCATATATTTT
15	TRBV29-1	.	TRBJ2-6	.	CSAVNAGTGANVLTF	TGCAGCGCCGTCAATGCGGGGACTGGGGCCAACGTCCTGACTTTC
12	TRBV27	.	TRBJ1-1	.	CASSGLNTEAFF	TGTGCCAGCTCAGGGTTGAACACTGAAGCTTTCTTT
14	TRBV7-9	.	TRBJ1-1	.	CASSLVQTNTEAFF	TGTGCCAGCAGCTTGGTACAGACGAACACTGAAGCTTTCTTT
14	TRBV7-2	.	TRBJ2-7	few	CASSLAPGTYEQYF	TGTGCCAGCAGCTTAGCGCCGGGAACCTACGAGCAGTACTTC
19	TRBV4-2	TRBD2	TRBJ2-5	.	CASSQQGTSGGARQETQYF	TGTGCCAGCAGCCAACAAGGGACTAGCGGGGGGGCCCGACAAGAGACCCAGTACTTC
16	TRBV15	.	TRBJ2-7	few	CATSRDQGVIPYEQYF	TGTGCCACCAGCAGAGATCAAGGAGTTATTCCCTACGAGCAGTACTTC
17	TRBV5-1	TRBD1	TRBJ2-7	.	CASSSTGGGQGSYEQYF	TGCGCCAGCAGTTCCACCGGGGGAGGACAGGGCTCCTACGAGCAGTACTTC
13	TRBV5-1	.	TRBJ2-3	few	CASSSKSTDTQYF	TGCGCCAGCAGCTCTAAGTCCACAGATACGCAGTATTTT
15	TRBV5-1	.	TRBJ1-6	.	CASSLGGANNSPLHF	TGCGCCAGCAGCTTGGGGGGCGCCAATAATTCACCCCTCCACTTT
16	TRBV9	.	TRBJ2-3	.	CASSVAGGLSTDTQYF	TGTGCCAGCAGCGTAGCCGGGGGGCTAAGCACAGATACGCAGTATTTT
13	TRBV9	.	TRBJ1-4	.	CASSSGLSEKLFF	TGTGCCAGCAGCTCGGGTCTTTCGGAAAAACTGTTTTTT
15	TRBV13	TRBD2	TRBJ2-1	.	CASSPGTNSYNEQFF	TGTGCCAGCAGCCCCGGGACTAACTCCTACAATGAGCAGTTCTTC